This T cell receptor (beta chain) is from a study of T cells after yellow fever vaccination. A 5'RACE template-switching step, the method used to make TCR cDNA, added a universal primer site and UMIs. TCRdb re-analysed the 5' RACE reads in MiXCR, keeping a single row per CDR3 protein. The sample contains 150,000 to 200,000 distinct CDR3 sequences, roughly 11% of which appear only once. This clonotype appeared a few times. Its antigen remains unidentified. V lost 5 bases and J lost 9; bases outside the gene matches: 4. The CDR3 runs 12 residues. General study points: It was a weaker secondary response, yet one that peaked faster, at day 5 versus 15. Post-booster reappearance was seen for most primary-vaccination clones (about 95% CD4, roughly 86% CD8).

This specimen was CD8+ T cells sorted from PBMCs, taken 15 days after the yellow fever booster vaccination. This receptor was identified in a man aged 18 to 35 who received the YFV17D yellow fever vaccine. The V call is TRBV12-3 or TRBV12-4, the J call TRBJ2-1; TRBD1 agrees at 7 bases. The CDR3 DNA reads TGTGCCAGCAGTCCACAGGGGCGTGAGCAGTTCTTC. Amino acid sequence: CASSPQGREQFF.